This TCR beta chain was sequenced during a study of shared clonotypes between healthy human individuals. Turning to the study itself: Donors were a couple of women and a few men aged 18 to 49. Whole-study findings and limits: The genetic and exposure-history diversity represented was limited by few donors.

V was pared by 7 bases and J by 1 base, with 6 bases of the junction left unmatched. In germline, CDR1 is ENHRY, CDR2 SYGVKD. There are 14 residues in the CDR3. A remark on this clone: Antigen unknown.

The repertoire was sequenced with immunoSEQ multiplex PCR; TCRdb's copy has only in-frame clones and lacks some. The table includes about 510,000 clones, around 79% detected once. The chain couples TRBV10-3 to TRBJ1-2; TRBD1 aligns across 7 bases. The clonotype originates from a woman aged 40-49 years in good health. Some clones in this sample may be carry-over from other donors' samples. The sequencing input was PBMCs. The CDR3 is CAITPRDSNYGYTF. DNA for the CDR3: TGTGCCATCACCCCCCGGGACAGTAACTATGGCTACACCTTC.